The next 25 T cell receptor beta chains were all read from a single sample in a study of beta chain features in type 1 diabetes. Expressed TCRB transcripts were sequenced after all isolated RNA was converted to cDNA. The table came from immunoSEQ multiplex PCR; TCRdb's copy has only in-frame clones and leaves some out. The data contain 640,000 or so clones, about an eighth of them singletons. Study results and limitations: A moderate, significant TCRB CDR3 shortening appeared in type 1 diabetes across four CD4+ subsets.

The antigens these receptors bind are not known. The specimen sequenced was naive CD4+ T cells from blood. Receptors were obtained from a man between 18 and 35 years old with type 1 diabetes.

Here the CDR3 DNA reads TGTGCCATCAGGAAGGCTGGTCAGCCCCAGCATTTT. Its translation is CAIRKAGQPQHF. This rearrangement joins TRBV10-3 to TRBJ1-5, with no clear D. The CDR3 totals 12 residues. The V and J ends lost 6 bases and 6 bases respectively, with 9 bases between them. The germline CDR1 and CDR2 sequences are ENHRY and SYGVKD.

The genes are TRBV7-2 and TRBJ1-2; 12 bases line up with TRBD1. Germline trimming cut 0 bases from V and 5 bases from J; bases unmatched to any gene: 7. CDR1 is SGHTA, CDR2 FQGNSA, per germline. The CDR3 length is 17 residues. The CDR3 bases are TGTGCCAGCAGCTTAGCGTGGGGGACAGGGGGCGCGTATGGCTACACCTTC. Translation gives CASSLAWGTGGAYGYTF.

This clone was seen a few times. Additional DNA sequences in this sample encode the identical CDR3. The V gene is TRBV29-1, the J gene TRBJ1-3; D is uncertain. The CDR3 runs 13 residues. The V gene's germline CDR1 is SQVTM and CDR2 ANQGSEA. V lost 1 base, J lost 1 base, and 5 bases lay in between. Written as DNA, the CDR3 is TGCAGCGTTGAAGCCCTATCTGGAAACACCATATATTTT. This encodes CSVEALSGNTIYF.

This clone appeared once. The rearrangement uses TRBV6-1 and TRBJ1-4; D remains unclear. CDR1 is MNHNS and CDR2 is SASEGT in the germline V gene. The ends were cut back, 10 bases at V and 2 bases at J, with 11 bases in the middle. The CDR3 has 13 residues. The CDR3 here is CATLSGTNEKLFF. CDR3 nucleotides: TGTGCCACCCTATCGGGGACTAATGAAAAACTGTTTTTT.

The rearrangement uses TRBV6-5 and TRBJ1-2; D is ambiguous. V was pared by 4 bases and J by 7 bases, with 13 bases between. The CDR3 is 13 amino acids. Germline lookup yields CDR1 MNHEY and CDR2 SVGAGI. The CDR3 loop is CASSSSNFGGYTF. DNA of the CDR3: TGTGCCAGCAGTTCTTCAAACTTTGGTGGCTACACCTTC.

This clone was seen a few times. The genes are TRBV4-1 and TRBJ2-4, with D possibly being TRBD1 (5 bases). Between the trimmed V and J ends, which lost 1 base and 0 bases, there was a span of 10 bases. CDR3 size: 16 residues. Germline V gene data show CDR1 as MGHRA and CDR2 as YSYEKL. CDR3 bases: TGCGCCAGCAGCCAAGTGACAGTGATAGCCAAAAACATTCAGTACTTC. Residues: CASSQVTVIAKNIQYF.

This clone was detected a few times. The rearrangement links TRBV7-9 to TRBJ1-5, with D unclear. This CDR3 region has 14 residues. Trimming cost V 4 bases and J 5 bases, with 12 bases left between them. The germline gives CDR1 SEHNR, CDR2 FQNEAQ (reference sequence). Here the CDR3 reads CASSSNVVDQPQHF. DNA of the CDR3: TGTGCCAGCAGCTCGAACGTGGTCGATCAGCCCCAGCATTTT.

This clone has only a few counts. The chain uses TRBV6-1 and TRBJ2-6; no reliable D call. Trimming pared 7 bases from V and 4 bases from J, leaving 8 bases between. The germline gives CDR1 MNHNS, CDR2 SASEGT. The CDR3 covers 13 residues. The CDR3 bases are TGTGCCAGCACTCGGTCCGGGGCCAACGTCCTGACTTTC. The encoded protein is CASTRSGANVLTF.

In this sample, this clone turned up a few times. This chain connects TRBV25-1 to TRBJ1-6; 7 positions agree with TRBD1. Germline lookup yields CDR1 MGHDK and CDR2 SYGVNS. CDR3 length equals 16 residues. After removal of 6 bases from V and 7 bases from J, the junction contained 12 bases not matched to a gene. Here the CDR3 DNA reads TGTGCCAGCAGCCACACGCAGGGACAGAGAAATTCACCCCTCCACTTT. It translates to CASSHTQGQRNSPLHF.

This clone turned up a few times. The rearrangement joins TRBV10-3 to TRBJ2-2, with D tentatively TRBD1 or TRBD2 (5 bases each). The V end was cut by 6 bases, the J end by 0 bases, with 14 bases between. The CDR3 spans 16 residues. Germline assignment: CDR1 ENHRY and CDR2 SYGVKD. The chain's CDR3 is CAISPGTPANTGELFF. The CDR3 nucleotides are TGTGCCATCAGCCCCGGGACCCCCGCGAACACCGGGGAGCTGTTTTTT.

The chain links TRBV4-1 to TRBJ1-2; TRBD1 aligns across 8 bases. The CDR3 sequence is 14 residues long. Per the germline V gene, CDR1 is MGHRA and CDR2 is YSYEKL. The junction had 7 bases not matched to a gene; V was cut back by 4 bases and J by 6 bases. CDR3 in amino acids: CASSRQGPRDGYTF. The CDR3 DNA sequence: TGCGCCAGCAGCCGACAGGGGCCCAGGGATGGCTACACCTTC.

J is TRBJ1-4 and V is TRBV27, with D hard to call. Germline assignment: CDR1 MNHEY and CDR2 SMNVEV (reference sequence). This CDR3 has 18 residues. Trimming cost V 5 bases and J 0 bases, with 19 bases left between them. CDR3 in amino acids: CASSLKRAPGATNEKLFF. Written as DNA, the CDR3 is TGTGCCAGCAGTCTCAAGCGGGCTCCAGGAGCAACTAATGAAAAACTGTTTTTT.

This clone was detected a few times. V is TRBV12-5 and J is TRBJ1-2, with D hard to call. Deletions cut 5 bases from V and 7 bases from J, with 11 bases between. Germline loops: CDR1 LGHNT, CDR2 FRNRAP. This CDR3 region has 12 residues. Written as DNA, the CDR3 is TGTGCTAGTGGTCTCGAGTCGAGTGGCTACACCTTC. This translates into CASGLESSGYTF.

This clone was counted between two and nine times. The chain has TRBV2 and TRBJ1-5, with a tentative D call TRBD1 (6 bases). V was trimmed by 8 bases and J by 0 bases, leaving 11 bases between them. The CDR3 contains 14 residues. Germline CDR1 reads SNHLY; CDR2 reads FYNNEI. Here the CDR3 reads CASGRQVSNQPQHF. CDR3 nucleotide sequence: TGTGCCAGCGGACGACAGGTTAGCAATCAGCCCCAGCATTTT.

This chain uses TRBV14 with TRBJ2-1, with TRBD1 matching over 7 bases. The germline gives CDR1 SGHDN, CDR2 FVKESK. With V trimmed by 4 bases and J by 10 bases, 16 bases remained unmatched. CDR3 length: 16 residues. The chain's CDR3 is CASSLKGQLAITEQFF. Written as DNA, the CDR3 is TGTGCCAGCAGCCTGAAGGGACAGCTAGCTATTACCGAGCAGTTCTTC.

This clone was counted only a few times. The CDR3 DNA is TGTGCCAGCAGCTGGACAGGGGGCCCTGGCTACACCTTC. Protein sequence: CASSWTGGPGYTF. The chain combines TRBV5-4 with TRBJ1-2; 11 bases line up with TRBD1. The CDR3 spans 13 residues. J lost 7 bases, V lost 3 bases, and 2 bases had no gene match. CDR1 and CDR2 from the germline V gene are SGHNT and YYREEE (reference sequence).

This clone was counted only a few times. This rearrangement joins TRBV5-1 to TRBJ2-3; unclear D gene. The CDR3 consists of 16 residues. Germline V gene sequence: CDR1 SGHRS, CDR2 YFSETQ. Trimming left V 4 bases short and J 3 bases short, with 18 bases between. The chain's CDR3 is CASSPGLELFTDTQYF. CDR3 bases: TGCGCCAGCAGCCCCGGGTTGGAGTTGTTTACAGATACGCAGTATTTT. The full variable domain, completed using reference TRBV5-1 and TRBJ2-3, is KAGVTQTPRYLIKTRGQQVTLSCSPISGHRSVSWYQQTPGQGLQFLFEYFSETQRNKGNFPGRFSGRQFSNSRSEMNVSTLELGDSALYLCASSPGLELFTDTQYFGPGTRLTVL.

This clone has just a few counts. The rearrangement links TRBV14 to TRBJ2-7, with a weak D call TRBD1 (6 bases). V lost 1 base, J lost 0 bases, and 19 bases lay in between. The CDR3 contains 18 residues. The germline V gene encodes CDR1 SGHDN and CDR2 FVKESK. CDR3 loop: CASSQAPDRQKYSYEQYF. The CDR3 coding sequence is TGTGCCAGCAGCCAAGCCCCGGACAGACAAAAATACTCCTACGAGCAGTACTTC.

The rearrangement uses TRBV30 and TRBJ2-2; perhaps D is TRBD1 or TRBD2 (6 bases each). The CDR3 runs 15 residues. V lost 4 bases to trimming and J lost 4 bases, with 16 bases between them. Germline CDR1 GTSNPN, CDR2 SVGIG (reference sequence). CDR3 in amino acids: CAWILGGGSTGELFF. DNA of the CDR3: TGTGCCTGGATCCTAGGGGGAGGATCCACCGGGGAGCTGTTTTTT.

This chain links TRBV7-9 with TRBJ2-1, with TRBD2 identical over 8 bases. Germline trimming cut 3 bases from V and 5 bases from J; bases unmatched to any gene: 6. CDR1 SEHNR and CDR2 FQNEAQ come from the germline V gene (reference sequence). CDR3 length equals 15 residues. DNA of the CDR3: TGTGCCAGCAGCTTCGGGGGGGCAGTGAACAATGAGCAGTTCTTC. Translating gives CASSFGGAVNNEQFF. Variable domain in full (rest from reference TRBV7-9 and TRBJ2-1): DTGVSQNPRHKITKRGQNVTFRCDPISEHNRLYWYRQTLGQGPEFLTYFQNEAQLEKSRLLSDRFSAERPKGSFSTLEIQRTEQGDSAMYLCASSFGGAVNNEQFFGPGTRLTVL.

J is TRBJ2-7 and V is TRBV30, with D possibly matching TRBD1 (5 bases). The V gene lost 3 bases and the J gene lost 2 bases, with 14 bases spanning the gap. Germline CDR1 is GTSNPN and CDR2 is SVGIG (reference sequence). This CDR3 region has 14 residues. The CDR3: CAWRLGPPTYEQYF. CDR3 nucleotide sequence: TGTGCCTGGAGACTGGGGCCGCCGACCTACGAGCAGTACTTC.

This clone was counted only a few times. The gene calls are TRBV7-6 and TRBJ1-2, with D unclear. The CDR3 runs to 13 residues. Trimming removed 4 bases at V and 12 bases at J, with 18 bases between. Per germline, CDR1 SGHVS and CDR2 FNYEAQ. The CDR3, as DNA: TGTGCCAGCAGCTCAACCGGACTCTCTATCGACACCTTC. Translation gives CASSSTGLSIDTF.

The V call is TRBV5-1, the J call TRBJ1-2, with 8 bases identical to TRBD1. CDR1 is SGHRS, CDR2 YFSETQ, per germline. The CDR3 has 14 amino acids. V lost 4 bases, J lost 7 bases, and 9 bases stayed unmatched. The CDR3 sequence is CASSPPSGTGGYTF. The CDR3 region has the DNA TGCGCCAGCAGCCCGCCCTCCGGGACAGGTGGCTACACCTTC.

CDR3 in DNA: TGTGCCAGTAGTCCTGGAAACACCATATATTTT. This encodes CASSPGNTIYF. This chain joins TRBV19 and TRBJ1-3; D ambiguous. V was pared by 5 bases and J by 2 bases, with 1 base between. CDR1 LNHDA and CDR2 SQIVND come from the germline V gene (reference sequence). The CDR3 loop spans 11 amino acids.

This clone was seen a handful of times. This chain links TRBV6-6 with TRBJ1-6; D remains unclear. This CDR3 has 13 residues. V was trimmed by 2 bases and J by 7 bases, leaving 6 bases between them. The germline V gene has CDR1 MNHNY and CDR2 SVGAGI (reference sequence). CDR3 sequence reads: CASSYGENSPLHF. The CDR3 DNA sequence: TGTGCCAGCAGTTACGGGGAGAATTCACCCCTCCACTTT.